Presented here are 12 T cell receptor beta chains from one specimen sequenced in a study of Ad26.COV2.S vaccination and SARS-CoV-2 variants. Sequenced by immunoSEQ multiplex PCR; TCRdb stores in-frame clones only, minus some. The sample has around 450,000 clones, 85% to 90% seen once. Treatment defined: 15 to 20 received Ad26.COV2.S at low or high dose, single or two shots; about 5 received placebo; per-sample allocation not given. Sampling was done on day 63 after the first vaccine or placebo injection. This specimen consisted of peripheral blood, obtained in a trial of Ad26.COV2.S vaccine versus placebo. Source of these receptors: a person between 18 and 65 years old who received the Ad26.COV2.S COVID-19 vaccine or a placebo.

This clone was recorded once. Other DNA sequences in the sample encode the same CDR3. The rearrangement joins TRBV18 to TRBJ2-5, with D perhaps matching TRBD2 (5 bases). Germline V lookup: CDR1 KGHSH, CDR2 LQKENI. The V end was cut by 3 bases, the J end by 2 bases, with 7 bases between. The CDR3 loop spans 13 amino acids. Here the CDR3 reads CASSPGSQETQYF. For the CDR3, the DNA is TGTGCCAGCTCACCGGGGAGTCAAGAGACCCAGTACTTC.

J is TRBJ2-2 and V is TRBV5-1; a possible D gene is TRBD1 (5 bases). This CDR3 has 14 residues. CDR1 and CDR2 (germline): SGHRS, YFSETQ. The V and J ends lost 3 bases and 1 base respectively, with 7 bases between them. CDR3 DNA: TGCGCCAGCAGCTGGCAGGGGAACACCGGGGAGCTGTTTTTT. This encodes CASSWQGNTGELFF.

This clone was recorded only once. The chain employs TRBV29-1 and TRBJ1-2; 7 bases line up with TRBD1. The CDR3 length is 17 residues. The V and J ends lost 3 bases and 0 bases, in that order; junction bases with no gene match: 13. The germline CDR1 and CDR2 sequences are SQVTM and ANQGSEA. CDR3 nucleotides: TGCAGCGTTGATTCGCAGGGGGGTAGTAGTGCTAACTATGGCTACACCTTC. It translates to CSVDSQGGSSANYGYTF.

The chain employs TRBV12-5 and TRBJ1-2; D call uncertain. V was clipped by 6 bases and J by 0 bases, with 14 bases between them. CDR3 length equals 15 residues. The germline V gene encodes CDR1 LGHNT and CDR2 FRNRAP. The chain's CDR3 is CASGPGLGANYGYTF. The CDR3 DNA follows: TGTGCTAGTGGCCCCGGGCTGGGAGCTAACTATGGCTACACCTTC.

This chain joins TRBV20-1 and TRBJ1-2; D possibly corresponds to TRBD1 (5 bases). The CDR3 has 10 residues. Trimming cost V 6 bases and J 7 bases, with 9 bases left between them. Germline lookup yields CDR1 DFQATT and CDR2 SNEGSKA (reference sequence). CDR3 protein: CSAGVSGYTF. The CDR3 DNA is TGCAGTGCAGGGGTGTCTGGCTACACCTTC.

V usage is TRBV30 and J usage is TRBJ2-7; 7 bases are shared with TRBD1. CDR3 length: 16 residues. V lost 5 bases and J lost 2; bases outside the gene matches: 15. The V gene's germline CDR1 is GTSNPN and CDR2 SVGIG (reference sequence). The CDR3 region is CAWGPGTEGVTYEQYF. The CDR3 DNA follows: TGTGCCTGGGGTCCCGGGACAGAAGGGGTAACCTACGAGCAGTACTTC.

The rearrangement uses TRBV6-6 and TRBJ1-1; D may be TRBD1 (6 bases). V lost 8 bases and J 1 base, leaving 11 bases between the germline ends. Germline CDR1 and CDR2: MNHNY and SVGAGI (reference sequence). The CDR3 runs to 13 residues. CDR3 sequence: CASGRQANTEAFF. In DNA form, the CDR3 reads TGTGCCAGCGGCCGACAGGCGAACACTGAAGCTTTCTTT.

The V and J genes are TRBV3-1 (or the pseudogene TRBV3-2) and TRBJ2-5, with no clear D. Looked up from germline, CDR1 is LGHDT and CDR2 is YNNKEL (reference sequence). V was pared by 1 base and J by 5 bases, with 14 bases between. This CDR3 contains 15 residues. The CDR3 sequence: CASSQGWGQWETQYF. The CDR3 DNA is TGTGCCAGCAGCCAAGGGTGGGGTCAGTGGGAGACCCAGTACTTC.

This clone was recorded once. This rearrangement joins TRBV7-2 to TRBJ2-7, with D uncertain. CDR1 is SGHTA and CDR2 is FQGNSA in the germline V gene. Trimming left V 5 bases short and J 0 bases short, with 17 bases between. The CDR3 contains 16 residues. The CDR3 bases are TGTGCCAGCAGCCTGGAAGCGTCAGCTTACTCCTACGAGCAGTACGTC. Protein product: CASSLEASAYSYEQYV.

The CDR3 nucleotides read TGTGCCAGCAGCCCATGGACATCCCCACACACAGATACGCAGTATTTT. As protein: CASSPWTSPHTDTQYF. This chain connects TRBV3-1 (or the pseudogene TRBV3-2) to TRBJ2-3; D is possibly TRBD1 (5 bases). Germline V gene data show CDR1 as LGHDT and CDR2 as YNNKEL (reference sequence). Trimming removed 4 bases at V and 2 bases at J, with 16 bases between. There are 16 residues in the CDR3.

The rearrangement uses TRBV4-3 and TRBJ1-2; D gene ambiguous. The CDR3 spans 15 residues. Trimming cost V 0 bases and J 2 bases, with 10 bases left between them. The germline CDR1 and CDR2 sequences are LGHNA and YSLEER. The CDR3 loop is CASSQEGPVNYGYTF. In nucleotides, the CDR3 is TGCGCCAGCAGCCAAGAGGGTCCAGTCAACTATGGCTACACCTTC.

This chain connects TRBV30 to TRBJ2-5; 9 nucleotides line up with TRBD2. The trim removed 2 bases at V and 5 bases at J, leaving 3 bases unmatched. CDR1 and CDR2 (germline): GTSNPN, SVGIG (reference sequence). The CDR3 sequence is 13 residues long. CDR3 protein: CAWSSGGMETQYF. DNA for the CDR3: TGTGCCTGGAGTAGCGGGGGGATGGAGACCCAGTACTTC. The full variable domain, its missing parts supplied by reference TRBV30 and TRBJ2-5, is SQTIHQWPATLVQPVGSPLSLECTVEGTSNPNLYWYRQAAGRGLQLLFYSVGIGQISSEVPQNLSASRPQDRQFILSSKKLLLSDSGFYLCAWSSGGMETQYFGPGTRLLVL.